The 32 T cell receptor beta chains reported below all come from one sample, sequenced in a study of blood T cell repertoires in COVID-19. Profiled with immunoSEQ multiplex PCR; TCRdb holds only in-frame clones, not every one. The table includes about 360,000 clones, approximately 82% detected once. Specimen: peripheral blood. Receptor source: a young man with active or convalescent COVID-19.

This chain joins TRBV28 and TRBJ1-1; D might be TRBD1 (5 bases). Germline V gene sequence: CDR1 MDHEN, CDR2 SYDVKM. The germline V and J ends were trimmed by 10 bases and 8 bases, with 17 bases remaining between them. The CDR3 has 12 amino acids. CDR3 loop: CAIRQKHAEAFF. CDR3 DNA: TGTGCCATCAGACAGAAGCACGCCGAAGCTTTCTTT.

The J gene is TRBJ1-1, the V gene TRBV6-5; D unresolved. Trimming pared 10 bases from V and 1 base from J, leaving 16 bases between. CDR1 and CDR2 (germline): MNHEY, SVGAGI. This CDR3 region has 14 residues. The CDR3 spells CATAVSQANTEAFF. The CDR3, as DNA: TGTGCCACAGCTGTTTCCCAGGCGAACACTGAAGCTTTCTTT.

This chain uses TRBV2 with TRBJ2-7; tentatively, D is TRBD2 (6 bases). V lost 7 bases and J 4 bases, leaving 14 bases between the germline ends. The CDR3 has 13 amino acids. Germline loops: CDR1 SNHLY, CDR2 FYNNEI. The CDR3 sequence is CASTPGLPYEQYF. The CDR3 DNA is TGTGCCAGCACCCCGGGACTTCCGTACGAGCAGTACTTC.

V is TRBV27 and J is TRBJ2-7; 9 bases are shared with TRBD1. CDR3 length: 15 amino acids. Looked up from germline, CDR1 is MNHEY and CDR2 is SMNVEV (reference sequence). Losses at the gene ends were 5 bases for V and 3 bases for J; bases not matched to a gene: 8. In DNA, the CDR3 is TGTGCCAGCAGTCCCCCCGGGACAGGGCTCTACGAGCAGTACTTC. Its translation: CASSPPGTGLYEQYF.

The chain recombines TRBV7-2 with TRBJ1-6, with 8 nucleotides matching TRBD1. This CDR3 has 17 residues. The junction had 16 bases not matched to a gene; V was cut back by 5 bases and J by 10 bases. Germline CDR1 is SGHTA and CDR2 is FQGNSA. The CDR3 DNA reads TGTGCCAGCAGCAAACGGACAGGGCGACGAATAGAATCACCCCTCCACTTT. Translating gives CASSKRTGRRIESPLHF.

The chain links TRBV7-3 to TRBJ2-5; a possible D gene is TRBD1 (5 bases). From germline, CDR1 is SGHTA and CDR2 FQGTGA. This CDR3 is 15 amino acids long. V dropped 6 bases and J dropped 5 bases, with 19 bases sitting between them. Written as DNA, the CDR3 is TGTGCCAGCAGTCTAGGGCAGGGCCAGAGGGAGACCCAGTACTTC. Translating it yields CASSLGQGQRETQYF. The whole variable domain, remainder taken from reference TRBV7-3 and TRBJ2-5, is GAGVSQTPSNKVTEKGKYVELRCDPISGHTALYWYRQSLGQGPEFLIYFQGTGAADDSGLPNDRFFAVRPEGSVSTLKIQRTERGDSAVYLCASSLGQGQRETQYFGPGTRLLVL.

Details on this clone: The junction differs from germline at one of its ends, possibly a read error. V and J are TRBV7-9 and TRBJ1-2, with D unclear. The CDR3 covers 13 residues. Germline CDR1 is SEHNR and CDR2 is FQNEAQ (reference sequence). The CDR3 loop is CASSLGVEGSQAF. The CDR3, as DNA: TGTGCCAGCAGCTTAGGCGTCGAGGGCAGCCAGGCCTTC.

This clone was seen a few times. The chain has TRBV4-2 and TRBJ2-1, with a tentative D call TRBD2 (6 bases). CDR1 is LGHNA, CDR2 YNFKEQ, per germline. The CDR3 extends over 15 amino acids. Trimming took off 0 bases at V and 8 bases at J, with 14 bases between the two ends. The CDR3 DNA reads TGTGCCAGCAGCCAAGAGAGGGGAGGCACCGATGAGCAGTTCTTC. Translated, it gives CASSQERGGTDEQFF.

Remarks on this clone: Additional DNA sequences in this sample encode the identical CDR3. This chain joins TRBV19 and TRBJ2-1; the match to TRBD2 covers 12 bases. Germline CDR1 and CDR2: LNHDA and SQIVND (reference sequence). The CDR3 consists of 15 residues. Trimming at V came to 3 bases and at J to 7 bases, leaving 4 bases not matched to a gene. The CDR3 spells CASSMGLAGVNEQFF. The CDR3 DNA reads as TGTGCCAGTAGTATGGGACTAGCGGGCGTTAATGAGCAGTTCTTC. Using reference TRBV19 and TRBJ2-1 for the parts outside the CDR3, the full variable domain is DGGITQSPKYLFRKEGQNVTLSCEQNLNHDAMYWYRQDPGQGLRLIYYSQIVNDFQKGDIAEGYSVSREKKESFPLTVTSAQKNPTAFYLCASSMGLAGVNEQFFGPGTRLTVL.

The chain couples TRBV2 to TRBJ1-1; D is unclear. The CDR3 has 17 residues. Between the trimmed V and J ends, which lost 6 bases and 0 bases, there was a span of 20 bases. The germline V gene encodes CDR1 SNHLY and CDR2 FYNNEI. The CDR3 nucleotides are TGTGCCAGCAGCTGGAACCGGGGTGGAGGTGTGAACACTGAAGCTTTCTTT. It translates to CASSWNRGGGVNTEAFF.

V gene TRBV10-2 combines with J gene TRBJ2-3, with TRBD2 matching over 8 bases. The CDR3 spans 14 residues. Germline V gives CDR1 WSHSY, CDR2 SAAADI. V shed 5 bases, J shed 2 bases, and the junction held 3 bases outside the gene matches. In nucleotides, the CDR3 is TGCGCCAGCAGTTATAGCGGGAACACAGATACGCAGTATTTT. Translation: CASSYSGNTDTQYF.

The CDR3 DNA reads TGTGCCAGCAGTCACAGGGTTAGCAATCAGCCCCAGCATTTT. Residues: CASSHRVSNQPQHF. The chain recombines TRBV28 with TRBJ1-5; D perhaps matches TRBD1 (6 bases). The V and J ends lost 5 bases and 0 bases respectively, with 8 bases between them. CDR1 and CDR2 from the germline V gene are MDHEN and SYDVKM. This CDR3 has 14 amino acids.

This rearrangement joins TRBV11-3 to TRBJ2-7; tentative D call: TRBD1 (5 bases). Germline V gene data show CDR1 as SGHNT and CDR2 as YENEEA. V was shortened by 3 bases and J by 6 bases, with 15 bases between the two germline ends. The CDR3 runs to 14 residues. The CDR3 nucleotides read TGTGCCAGCAGCTTTTTGGCTGAGGACACCGAGCAGTACTTC. Translated, it gives CASSFLAEDTEQYF.

The genes are TRBV6-5 and TRBJ1-2; TRBD1 agrees at 8 bases. This CDR3 spans 15 amino acids. With 0 bases clipped from V and 2 bases from J, the junction kept 2 bases outside the gene matches. Germline CDR1 and CDR2: MNHEY and SVGAGI. The CDR3 DNA is TGTGCCAGCAGTTACTCGCGACAGGGGAACTATGGCTACACCTTC. Its translation is CASSYSRQGNYGYTF.

V gene TRBV5-1 combines with J gene TRBJ2-1; a possible D gene is TRBD2 (6 bases). CDR1 is SGHRS, CDR2 YFSETQ, per germline. V was clipped by 4 bases and J by 7 bases, with 9 bases between them. The CDR3 is 12 amino acids. For the CDR3, the DNA is TGCGCCAGCAGCCTCCTAGCGAATGAGCAGTTCTTC. Amino acid sequence: CASSLLANEQFF.

The V gene is TRBV7-2, the J gene TRBJ2-3; TRBD1 matches at 8 bases. Germline loops: CDR1 SGHTA, CDR2 FQGNSA. The V and J ends lost 5 bases and 1 base, in that order; junction bases with no gene match: 2. This CDR3 region has 14 residues. CDR3 sequence reads: CASSETGGTDTQYF. In nucleotides, the CDR3 is TGTGCCAGCAGCGAGACAGGGGGCACAGATACGCAGTATTTT.

In DNA, the CDR3 is TGTGCCAGCAGCTCTACAGGGAGAACTGAAGCTTTCTTT. It translates to CASSSTGRTEAFF. The chain joins TRBV5-4 to TRBJ1-1, with D perhaps TRBD1 (6 bases). V lost 3 bases to trimming and J lost 5 bases, with 11 bases between them. Germline CDR1 reads SGHNT; CDR2 reads YYREEE (reference sequence). The CDR3 covers 13 residues.

The chain employs TRBV27 and TRBJ1-1, with D hard to call. Germline assignment: CDR1 MNHEY and CDR2 SMNVEV (reference sequence). This CDR3 comprises 15 residues. With 5 bases removed from V and 2 bases from J, the gap between germline ends came to 15 bases. CDR3 coding DNA: TGTGCCAGCAGTCCAAGCAGGCATCTTAACACTGAAGCTTTCTTT. Its translation is CASSPSRHLNTEAFF.

The chain couples TRBV28 to TRBJ2-7; TRBD1 agrees at 7 bases. V shed 5 bases, J shed 3 bases, and the junction held 10 bases outside the gene matches. This CDR3 is 15 amino acids long. Germline values: CDR1 MDHEN, CDR2 SYDVKM. The CDR3 DNA sequence: TGTGCCAGCAGTCCGCCGGGACAGCCAATCTACGAGCAGTACTTC. Amino acid sequence: CASSPPGQPIYEQYF.

The chain combines TRBV28 with TRBJ1-1; 9 positions agree with TRBD1. CDR1 and CDR2 (germline): MDHEN, SYDVKM. V trimming: 5 bases; J trimming: 3 bases; junction bases outside the gene matches: 7. CDR3 length: 15 amino acids. Here the CDR3 DNA reads TGTGCCAGCAGTCCCTACAGGGGGCAGGACACTGAAGCTTTCTTT. Amino acid sequence: CASSPYRGQDTEAFF.

The gene calls are TRBV11-2 and TRBJ2-7; tentative D call: TRBD2 (5 bases). V lost 1 base, J lost 1 base, and 5 bases lay in between. The V gene's germline CDR1 is SGHAT and CDR2 FQNNGV. This CDR3 region has 13 residues. CDR3 sequence (DNA): TGTGCCAGCAGCTTAGGCGGGTCCTACGAGCAGTACTTC. It specifies CASSLGGSYEQYF.

This chain uses TRBV27 with TRBJ1-2, with a possible D match to TRBD1 (6 bases). Germline V gives CDR1 MNHEY, CDR2 SMNVEV (reference sequence). The CDR3 sequence is 15 residues long. The V and J ends lost 6 bases and 4 bases respectively, with 18 bases between them. CDR3 protein: CASRPNTDSVYGYTF. CDR3 DNA: TGTGCCAGCAGACCGAACACGGACAGTGTCTATGGCTACACCTTC.

The V gene is TRBV30, the J gene TRBJ2-7, with 8 bases lining up with TRBD2. V lost 1 base and J lost 2; bases outside the gene matches: 7. From germline, CDR1 is GTSNPN and CDR2 SVGIG (reference sequence). This CDR3 has 15 amino acids. CDR3 region: CAWSGGTRDPYEQYF. The DNA of the CDR3 is TGTGCCTGGAGTGGAGGGACTAGGGATCCCTACGAGCAGTACTTC.

This chain connects TRBV20-1 to TRBJ1-3; D not resolved. V was clipped by 3 bases and J by 8 bases, with 8 bases between them. CDR1 and CDR2 from the germline V gene are DFQATT and SNEGSKA (reference sequence). The CDR3 loop spans 11 amino acids. CDR3 region: CSARNGDTIYF. CDR3 DNA sequence: TGCAGTGCTAGGAACGGGGACACCATATATTTT.

The gene calls are TRBV19 and TRBJ2-7; weak D call: TRBD1 (6 bases). CDR3 length equals 13 residues. The V and J ends lost 7 bases and 0 bases respectively, with 10 bases between them. Germline V gene data show CDR1 as LNHDA and CDR2 as SQIVND (reference sequence). The CDR3 nucleotides read TGTGCCAGTAACCCCAGGGGCTCCTACGAGCAGTACTTC. Amino acid sequence: CASNPRGSYEQYF.

The chain carries TRBV6-5 and TRBJ1-3; 7 bases are a match to TRBD1. Germline loops: CDR1 MNHEY, CDR2 SVGAGI. With 6 bases clipped from V and 0 bases from J, the junction kept 5 bases outside the gene matches. The CDR3 runs 15 residues. The CDR3 spells CASSRGTVSGNTIYF. In DNA, the CDR3 is TGTGCCAGCAGCCGTGGGACAGTCTCTGGAAACACCATATATTTT.

This rearrangement joins TRBV11-1 to TRBJ1-5; D perhaps matches TRBD1 (6 bases). This CDR3 contains 13 residues. V dropped 7 bases and J dropped 7 bases, with 14 bases sitting between them. Germline V CDR1 and CDR2: SGHAT, FQDESV (reference sequence). The CDR3 loop reads CASTLKDRQPQHF. The CDR3 nucleotides read TGTGCCAGCACCCTCAAAGACAGGCAGCCCCAGCATTTT.

The chain recombines TRBV4-1 with TRBJ2-1; TRBD1 matches 8 bases. Germline CDR1 MGHRA, CDR2 YSYEKL. V trimming: 6 bases; J trimming: 7 bases; junction bases outside the gene matches: 11. The CDR3 is 15 residues long. In DNA form, the CDR3 reads TGCGCCAGCAGACCAAGCCCAGGGGGCATGAATGAGCAGTTCTTC. As protein: CASRPSPGGMNEQFF.

The table lists this clone with a few counts. The chain carries TRBV9 and TRBJ1-1, with a weak D call TRBD1 (6 bases). CDR3 length: 13 amino acids. V was trimmed by 4 bases and J by 3 bases, leaving 10 bases between them. Germline V gene sequence: CDR1 SGDLS, CDR2 YYNGEE. The CDR3 reads CASSRDIHTEAFF. CDR3 DNA: TGTGCCAGCAGCCGGGACATTCACACTGAAGCTTTCTTT.

V and J are TRBV11-3 and TRBJ2-1; 9 nucleotides agree with TRBD1. J lost 6 bases, V lost 5 bases, and 11 bases had no gene match. The germline V gene encodes CDR1 SGHNT and CDR2 YENEEA. This CDR3 has 16 amino acids. This chain's CDR3 is CASSTSTGGKLNEQFF. The DNA of the CDR3 is TGTGCCAGCAGCACCTCGACAGGGGGAAAGCTCAATGAGCAGTTCTTC.

Only a few counts were recorded for this clone. This rearrangement joins TRBV3-1 (or the pseudogene TRBV3-2) to TRBJ2-1; D perhaps matches TRBD2 (5 bases). V was pared by 7 bases and J by 2 bases, with 18 bases between. The CDR3 spans 16 residues. The germline CDR1 and CDR2 sequences are LGHDT and YNNKEL (reference sequence). The CDR3 loop is CASTIGGSGTYNEQFF. The CDR3 DNA reads as TGTGCCAGCACCATAGGAGGTTCCGGGACCTACAATGAGCAGTTCTTC.

The gene calls are TRBV6-5 and TRBJ2-7; 11 bases line up with TRBD2. The CDR3 has 15 residues. Germline V gene data show CDR1 as MNHEY and CDR2 as SVGAGI. V lost 7 bases to trimming and J lost 4 bases; unmatched junction nucleotides: 9. The CDR3: CASTLGVAGGYEQYF. The CDR3 nucleotides are TGTGCCAGCACCTTGGGGGTAGCGGGAGGGTACGAGCAGTACTTC.